This T cell receptor (beta chain) originates from a study of blood T cell repertoires in COVID-19. As for the study in general: PBMCs, B-cell-depleted T cells, or T cells were the source of the cDNA or gDNA that made up the material.

The CDR3 sequence is 13 residues long. The germline CDR1 and CDR2 sequences are GTSNPN and SVGIG (reference sequence). V gave up 3 bases and J gave up 7 bases, with 15 bases separating them. TCRdb keeps only in-frame clones here, not all; method: immunoSEQ multiplex PCR. In the table there are some 170,000 clones, roughly 80% of which are singletons. This clonotype was obtained from a woman between 65 and 79 years old with acute or convalescent COVID-19. Sequencing input: peripheral blood. The chain is built from TRBV30 and TRBJ1-2, with a tentative D call TRBD1 (5 bases). The chain's CDR3 is CAWSTGFNSGYTF. The CDR3 DNA is TGTGCCTGGAGCACAGGCTTTAATAGTGGCTACACCTTC.